The present T cell receptor beta chain was sequenced within a study of blood T cell repertoires in COVID-19. At the level of the study: Samples representing acute and convalescent COVID-19 were sourced from the United States, Italy and Spain. In each case, the material was cDNA or gDNA derived from T cells, B-cell-depleted T cells, or PBMCs.

TCRdb's table, derived via immunoSEQ multiplex PCR, lists solely in-frame clones and lacks some. The table lists 150,000 to 200,000 clones, 70% to 90% of them singletons. The CDR3 totals 17 residues. The germline V gene encodes CDR1 SEHNR and CDR2 FQNEAQ (reference sequence). The J segment lost 2 bases and the V segment lost 3 bases, leaving 10 bases of the junction unmatched. The chain employs TRBV7-9 and TRBJ1-5, with 7 bases identical to TRBD1. The origin of this receptor is a man in his sixties with acute or convalescent COVID-19. The specimen sequenced was peripheral blood. The chain's CDR3 is CASSFRAPGQGNQPQHF. The CDR3 DNA sequence: TGTGCCAGCAGCTTCCGCGCCCCCGGACAGGGCAATCAGCCCCAGCATTTT.